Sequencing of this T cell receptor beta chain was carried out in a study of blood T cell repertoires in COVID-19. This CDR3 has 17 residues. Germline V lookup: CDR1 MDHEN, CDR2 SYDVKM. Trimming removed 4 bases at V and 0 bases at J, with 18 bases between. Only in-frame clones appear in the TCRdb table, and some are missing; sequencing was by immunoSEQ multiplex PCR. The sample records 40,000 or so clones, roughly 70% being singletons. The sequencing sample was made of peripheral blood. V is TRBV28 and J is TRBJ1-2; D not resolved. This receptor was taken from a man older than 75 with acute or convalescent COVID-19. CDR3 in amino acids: CASSSTLTRETNYGYTF. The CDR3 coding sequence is TGTGCCAGCAGTTCGACACTTACCCGGGAAACTAACTATGGCTACACCTTC.